This T cell receptor beta chain stems from a study of beta chain features in type 1 diabetes (dated by TCRdb to 2017 to 2018). Study-level background: No differences in mean age, gender distribution, total cell number or subset yield were found between patients and healthy donors. Regulatory and stem cell-like memory subsets were isolated from only 8 patients and about eight healthy donors, whereas naive and central memory subsets came from all 28 donors. A total of about 110,000,000 sorted cells were examined across all samples, and a strong correlation was observed between cell number per subset and RNA yield. The study compared TCRB repertoires of sorted circulating CD4+ T cell subsets between recently diagnosed type 1 diabetes patients and matched healthy donors.

The entire amount of isolated RNA was reverse transcribed using the High Capacity cDNA Reverse Transcription Kit, so the sequenced TCRB transcripts were expressed ones. Deep immunoSEQ sequencing was applied to naive, central memory and regulatory T cell samples, giving an average of about 3.7 million total reads per sample. Sorted cells were lysed in RLT buffer, and RNA was extracted using DNase-treated RNeasy Micro or Mini kits according to cell number. Each cell subset was processed separately to prevent cross-contamination, with patient and healthy donor samples processed together. The immunoSEQ multiplex PCR was used to amplify TCRB sequences from cDNA, generating 87-bp fragments that spanned the CDR3 region. The amplicons were sequenced using the Illumina HiSeq platform. The paper's processing steps were these. Synthetic template baselines were used to correct PCR bias computationally, reads within Hamming distance 2 were collapsed together, and singletons that could not be merged were discarded. By aligning reads against IMGT, V, D and J genes, CDR3 length, and insertions or deletions at six rearrangement sites were assigned. Clonotype counts were normalized to sorted cell number within each subset before computing true diversity and Gini coefficients with the tcR R package. Repertoire sharing was quantified using the overlap coefficient calculated on TCRB nucleotide sequences. Out-of-frame TCRB sequences from naive cells were analyzed as a proxy for the pre-selection repertoire. TCRdb took over this immuneACCESS table, retaining in-frame rearrangements with V and J assigned. Such tables are incomplete; in checked studies, under half of the missing clones stem from an unresolved V gene, and the remainder is unexplained. V and J calls plus clone size are reproduced from that table; the DNA served to infer D and trimming. The table for this sample lists around 500,000 clones; roughly 11% of them were counted only once. The ten largest clones add up to approximately 0.05% of the sample.

What the research found in general, with its limitations: Sequencing cDNA rather than genomic DNA could over-represent highly expressing activated cells, although activation and CD3 levels did not differ between groups. HLA sub-analyses involved small numbers of individuals, so any influence of HLA type on TCRB rearrangement remained unresolved. A moderate but significant shortening of TCRB CDR3 length was observed in type 1 diabetes patients in all four CD4+ subsets. At VDJ recombination sites, type 1 diabetes patients had fewer insertions and more deleted nucleotides, which implies abnormalities in thymic rearrangement. Shorter templates might be favored by PCR, yet because patient and control samples were amplified and corrected together, any such skew would affect both groups equally. Naive, central memory and regulatory TCRB repertoires appeared to be more similar among patients than among healthy donors.

Measured from the cysteine to the phenylalanine, the CDR3 is 18 residues long. The kept DNA is CDR3 alone, 54 bases in frame from the first base. V is cut back by 1 base and J by 4 bases, with 11 bases in the junction unmatched. The germline V gene (reference sequence) sets CDR1 to LNHNV and CDR2 to YYDKDF. Each donor gave one peripheral blood draw, averaging roughly 120 mL, which was collected into heparinised tubes. A BD FACSAria II was used to sort naive, central memory, regulatory and stem cell-like memory CD4+ T cells with a panel that included CD45RO, CCR7, CD25, CD127, CD95 and CD27. Purity was above 95% for every sorted population. PBMCs were isolated immediately by Lymphoprep density gradient centrifugation and stained directly without culture. So that batch effects would be minimized, each experiment stained and sorted samples in pairs, pairing one healthy donor with one patient. This clone was seen more than once but under ten times. The antigen it recognizes is unknown. Base qualities are not provided; no much larger clone lies one nucleotide away.

The sequence was obtained from a woman aged 18-30 years in good health. The V gene is TRBV15 and the J gene is TRBJ2-2; 8 nucleotides in the junction match TRBD1. Sequences were obtained from naive CD4+ T cells from blood. This sample's cell subset or site label indicates: true naive CD4+ T cells. The DNA sequence is TGTGCCACCAGCAGAGGCGCCGACAGGGGTGATAGCACCGGGGAGCTGTTTTTT. Its amino acids are CATSRGADRGDSTGELFF.